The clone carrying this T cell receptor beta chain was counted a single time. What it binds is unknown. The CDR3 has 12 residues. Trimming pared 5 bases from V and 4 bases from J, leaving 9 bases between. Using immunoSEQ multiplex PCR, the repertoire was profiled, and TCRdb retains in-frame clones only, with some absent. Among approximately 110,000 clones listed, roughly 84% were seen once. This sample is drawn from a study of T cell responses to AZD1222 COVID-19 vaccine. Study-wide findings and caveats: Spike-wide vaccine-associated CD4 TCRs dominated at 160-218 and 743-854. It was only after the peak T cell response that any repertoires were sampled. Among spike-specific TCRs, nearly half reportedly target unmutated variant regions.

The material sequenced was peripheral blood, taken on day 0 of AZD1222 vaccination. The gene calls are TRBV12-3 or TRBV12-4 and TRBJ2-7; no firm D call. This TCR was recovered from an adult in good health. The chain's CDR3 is CASSPSRYEQYF. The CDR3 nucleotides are TGTGCCAGCAGTCCCAGCAGGTACGAGCAGTACTTC.